The text below deals with one TCR beta chain. What it binds is not known. TCRdb reprocessed the 5' RACE reads with MiXCR, giving one entry per CDR3 protein. The sample holds about 330,000 distinct CDR3 sequences, around 12% seen once. The record originates from a study of identical twins. Study outcomes and limitations: Out-of-frame beta chain sequences displayed weaker excess sharing between twins.

The V end was cut by 6 bases, the J end by 4 bases, with 13 bases between. The CDR3 is made up of 13 amino acids. Germline assignment: CDR1 KGHSH and CDR2 LQKENI. These data were also reused for a study on yellow fever vaccine responses in identical twins.

The chain is built from TRBV18 and TRBJ2-7; D remains unclear. The clonotype comes from a woman aged 18-35 years in good health. Sequencing input: CD8+ T cells sorted from blood. In DNA, the CDR3 is TGTGCCAGCTCGCCCGGACCAGAGTACGAGCAGTACTTC. Protein: CASSPGPEYEQYF.